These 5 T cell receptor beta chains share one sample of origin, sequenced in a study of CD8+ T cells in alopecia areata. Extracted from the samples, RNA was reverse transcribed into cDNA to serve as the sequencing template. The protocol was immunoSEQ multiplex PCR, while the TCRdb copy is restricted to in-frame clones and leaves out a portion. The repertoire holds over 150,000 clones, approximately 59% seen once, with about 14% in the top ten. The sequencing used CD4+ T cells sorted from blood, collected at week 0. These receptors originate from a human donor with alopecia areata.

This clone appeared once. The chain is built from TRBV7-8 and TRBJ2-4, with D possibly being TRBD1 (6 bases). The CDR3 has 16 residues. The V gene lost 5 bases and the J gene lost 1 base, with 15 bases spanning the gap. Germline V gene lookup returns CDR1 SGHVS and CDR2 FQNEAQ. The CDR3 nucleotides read TGTGCCAGCAGCCTCCGGCGAACAGGGGCCAAAAACATTCAGTACTTC. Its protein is CASSLRRTGAKNIQYF.

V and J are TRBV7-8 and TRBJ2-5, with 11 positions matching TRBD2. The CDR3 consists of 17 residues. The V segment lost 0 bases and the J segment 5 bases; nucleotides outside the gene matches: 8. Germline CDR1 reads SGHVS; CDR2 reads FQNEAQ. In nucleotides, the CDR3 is TGTGCCAGCAGCTTAGCAAGAATACTAGCGGGGGAGGAGACCCAGTACTTC. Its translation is CASSLARILAGEETQYF.

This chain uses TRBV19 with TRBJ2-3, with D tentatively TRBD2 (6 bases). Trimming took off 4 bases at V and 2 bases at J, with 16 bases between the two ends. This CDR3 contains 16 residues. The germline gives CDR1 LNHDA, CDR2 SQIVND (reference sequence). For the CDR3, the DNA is TGTGCCAGTAGTACCGCGTTGGCGGGGCTCACAGATACGCAGTATTTT. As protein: CASSTALAGLTDTQYF.

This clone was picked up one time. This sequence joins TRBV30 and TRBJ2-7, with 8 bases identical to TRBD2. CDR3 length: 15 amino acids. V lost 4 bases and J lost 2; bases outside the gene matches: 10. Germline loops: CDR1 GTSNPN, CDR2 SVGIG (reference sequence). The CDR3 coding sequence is TGTGCCTGGAATGCGGGCGGGGGGATAGCCTACGAGCAGTACTTC. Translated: CAWNAGGGIAYEQYF.

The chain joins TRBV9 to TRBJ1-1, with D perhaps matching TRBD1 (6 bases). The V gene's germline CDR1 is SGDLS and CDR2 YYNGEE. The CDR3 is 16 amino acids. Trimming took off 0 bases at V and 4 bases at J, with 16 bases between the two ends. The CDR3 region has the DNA TGTGCCAGCAGCGTAGGGGGACAAGGGGTGGGCACTGAAGCTTTCTTT. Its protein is CASSVGGQGVGTEAFF.